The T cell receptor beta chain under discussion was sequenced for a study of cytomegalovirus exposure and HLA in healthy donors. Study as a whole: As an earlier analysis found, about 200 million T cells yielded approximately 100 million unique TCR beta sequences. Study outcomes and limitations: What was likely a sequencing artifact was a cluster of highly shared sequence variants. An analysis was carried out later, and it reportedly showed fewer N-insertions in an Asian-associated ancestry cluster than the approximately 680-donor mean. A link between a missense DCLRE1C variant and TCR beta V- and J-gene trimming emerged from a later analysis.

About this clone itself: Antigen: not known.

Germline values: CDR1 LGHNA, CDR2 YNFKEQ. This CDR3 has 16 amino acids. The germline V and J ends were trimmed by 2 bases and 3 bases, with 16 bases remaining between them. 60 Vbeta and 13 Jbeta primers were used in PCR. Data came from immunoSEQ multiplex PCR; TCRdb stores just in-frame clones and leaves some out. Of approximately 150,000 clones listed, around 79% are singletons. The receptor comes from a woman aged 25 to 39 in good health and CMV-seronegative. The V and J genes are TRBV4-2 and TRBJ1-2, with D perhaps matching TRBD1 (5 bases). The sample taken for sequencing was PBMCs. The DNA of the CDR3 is TGTGCCAGCAGCCAATTGTTCCAGGGAAAAGACTATGGCTACACCTTC. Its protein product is CASSQLFQGKDYGYTF.